Here is one TCR beta chain with its context. Its antigen is unidentified. The data stem from a study of cytomegalovirus exposure and HLA in healthy donors. Broader study findings: Most likely, a cluster of highly shared sequence variants arose as a sequencing artifact. As a later analysis showed, a missense DCLRE1C variant was linked to trimming of TCR beta V- and J-genes.

Primers: 60 Vbeta forward and 13 Jbeta reverse. Sequencing used immunoSEQ multiplex PCR; TCRdb keeps in-frame clones, though not all of them. Of roughly 190,000 clones detected, about nine tenths appear once; the ten largest clones hold around 0.99%. V was pared by 3 bases and J by 1 base, with 10 bases between. This CDR3 is built from 13 residues. Germline values: CDR1 GTSNPN, CDR2 SVGIG (reference sequence). The chain carries TRBV30 and TRBJ2-7; weak D call: TRBD2 (6 bases). This TCR was recovered from a boy aged 2-15 years in good health and CMV-seronegative. Sequencing was performed on PBMCs. CDR3 bases: TGTGCCTGGAGACCGACTAGTTCCTACGAGCAGTACTTC. Its protein product is CAWRPTSSYEQYF.